Listed below are T cell receptor beta chains from one sample, sequenced in a study of cytotoxic CD8 clonotypes in ibrutinib-treated CLL. Data came from immunoSEQ multiplex PCR; TCRdb stores just in-frame clones and leaves some out. The data hold 110,000 or so clones, with 58% observed a single time. Source: PBMCs, taken after 24 months of ibrutinib treatment. The source of these receptors is a human donor with chronic lymphocytic leukemia. CDR3s include the opening cysteine and the closing phenylalanine or tryptophan. The order of the fields is J gene, D gene, clone size, CDR3 length, V gene, CDR3 protein, CDR3 DNA. The D gene is left open where the match is weak. Some rows have no size entry. The others give once, few or many, or a class for an expanded clone.

J gene: TRBJ2-5
D gene: -
clone size: -
CDR3 length: 14
V gene: TRBV2
CDR3 protein: CASSELASVVTQYF
CDR3 DNA: TGTGCCAGCAGTGAATTGGCTAGCGTGGTGACCCAGTACTTC

J gene: TRBJ2-2
D gene: -
clone size: -
CDR3 length: 17
V gene: TRBV29-1
CDR3 protein: CSVEGFPGTANTGELFF
CDR3 DNA: TGCAGCGTTGAAGGTTTCCCCGGGACGGCGAACACCGGGGAGCTGTTTTTT

J gene: TRBJ2-3
D gene: -
clone size: few
CDR3 length: 17
V gene: TRBV19
CDR3 protein: CASSMLVAAGATDTQYF
CDR3 DNA: TGTGCCAGTAGTATGTTGGTAGCGGCGGGGGCCACAGATACGCAGTATTTT

J gene: TRBJ1-3
D gene: -
clone size: -
CDR3 length: 13
V gene: TRBV9
CDR3 protein: CASSVEGGNTIYF
CDR3 DNA: TGTGCCAGCAGCGTAGAAGGTGGAAACACCATATATTTT

J gene: TRBJ1-5
D gene: -
clone size: few
CDR3 length: 16
V gene: TRBV7-9
CDR3 protein: CASSREQGFGNQPQHF
CDR3 DNA: TGTGCCAGCAGTCGCGAACAGGGATTTGGCAATCAGCCCCAGCATTTT

J gene: TRBJ1-3
D gene: -
clone size: few
CDR3 length: 13
V gene: TRBV5-4
CDR3 protein: CASSLEGINTIYF
CDR3 DNA: TGTGCCAGCAGCTTGGAAGGGATTAACACCATATATTTT

J gene: TRBJ2-5
D gene: -
clone size: -
CDR3 length: 13
V gene: TRBV12-5
CDR3 protein: CASGFTGAETQYF
CDR3 DNA: TGTGCTAGTGGTTTTACGGGCGCTGAGACCCAGTACTTC

J gene: TRBJ2-3
D gene: -
clone size: few
CDR3 length: 15
V gene: TRBV27
CDR3 protein: CASTPLLQGTDTQYF
CDR3 DNA: TGTGCCAGCACTCCCTTACTGCAGGGGACAGATACGCAGTATTTT

J gene: TRBJ1-6
D gene: TRBD1
clone size: -
CDR3 length: 13
V gene: TRBV29-1
CDR3 protein: CSIRDRVNSPLHF
CDR3 DNA: TGCAGCATCCGGGACAGGGTAAATTCACCCCTCCACTTT

J gene: TRBJ1-1
D gene: -
clone size: -
CDR3 length: 14
V gene: TRBV29-1
CDR3 protein: CSVEGYPENTEAFF
CDR3 DNA: TGCAGCGTTGAAGGGTATCCAGAAAACACTGAAGCTTTCTTT

J gene: TRBJ2-7
D gene: -
clone size: -
CDR3 length: 15
V gene: TRBV19
CDR3 protein: CASSGRPTSSYEQYF
CDR3 DNA: TGTGCCAGTTCTGGGAGACCTACGAGCTCCTACGAGCAGTACTTC

J gene: TRBJ1-1
D gene: TRBD1
clone size: -
CDR3 length: 14
V gene: TRBV7-2
CDR3 protein: CASSPTRGQAEAFF
CDR3 DNA: TGTGCCAGCAGCCCTACCAGGGGGCAAGCTGAAGCTTTCTTT

J gene: TRBJ1-1
D gene: -
clone size: -
CDR3 length: 11
V gene: TRBV29-1
CDR3 protein: CSVGPGAEAFF
CDR3 DNA: TGCAGCGTTGGGCCAGGGGCTGAAGCTTTCTTT

J gene: TRBJ1-5
D gene: -
clone size: -
CDR3 length: 16
V gene: TRBV7-2
CDR3 protein: CASSLTPGAGNQPQHF
CDR3 DNA: TGTGCCAGCAGCTTAACTCCAGGGGCCGGGAATCAGCCCCAGCATTTT

J gene: TRBJ2-1
D gene: TRBD1
clone size: -
CDR3 length: 18
V gene: TRBV7-3
CDR3 protein: CASSPAMSGGLLLDEQFF
CDR3 DNA: TGTGCCAGCAGCCCCGCGATGTCAGGGGGTTTGTTATTGGATGAGCAGTTCTTC

J gene: TRBJ2-1
D gene: TRBD1
clone size: once
CDR3 length: 15
V gene: TRBV5-1
CDR3 protein: CASSLQGTTYNEQFF
CDR3 DNA: TGCGCCAGCAGCTTACAGGGGACCACCTACAATGAGCAGTTCTTC

J gene: TRBJ1-6
D gene: -
clone size: few
CDR3 length: 13
V gene: TRBV27
CDR3 protein: CASSLSGRPPLHF
CDR3 DNA: TGTGCCAGCAGTTTATCCGGGCGCCCACCCCTCCACTTT

J gene: TRBJ2-1
D gene: -
clone size: -
CDR3 length: 14
V gene: TRBV5-1
CDR3 protein: CASSLGVPVDEQFF
CDR3 DNA: TGCGCCAGCAGCTTGGGGGTTCCTGTCGATGAGCAGTTCTTC

J gene: TRBJ2-3
D gene: TRBD1
clone size: -
CDR3 length: 15
V gene: TRBV5-1
CDR3 protein: CASSPWTGYTDTQYF
CDR3 DNA: TGCGCCAGCAGCCCTTGGACAGGCTACACAGATACGCAGTATTTT

J gene: TRBJ1-2
D gene: TRBD1
clone size: -
CDR3 length: 17
V gene: TRBV4-1
CDR3 protein: CASSQDVVKGQGARYTF
CDR3 DNA: TGCGCCAGCAGCCAAGACGTGGTGAAAGGACAGGGGGCGCGCTACACCTTC

J gene: TRBJ2-3
D gene: TRBD2
clone size: -
CDR3 length: 14
V gene: TRBV7-7
CDR3 protein: CASSLGSGGLEQYF
CDR3 DNA: TGTGCTAGCAGCTTAGGGAGCGGGGGACTGGAGCAGTATTTT

J gene: TRBJ1-1
D gene: TRBD1
clone size: -
CDR3 length: 13
V gene: TRBV29-1
CDR3 protein: CSARDRVGTEAFF
CDR3 DNA: TGCAGCGCCCGGGACAGGGTGGGCACTGAAGCTTTCTTT

J gene: TRBJ2-7
D gene: TRBD1
clone size: few
CDR3 length: 15
V gene: TRBV5-4
CDR3 protein: CASSPGQGRGYEQYF
CDR3 DNA: TGTGCCAGCAGCCCGGGACAGGGCAGAGGCTACGAGCAGTACTTC

J gene: TRBJ2-5
D gene: -
clone size: -
CDR3 length: 16
V gene: TRBV13
CDR3 protein: CASSLWTRSTTETQYF
CDR3 DNA: TGTGCCAGCAGCCTATGGACCCGTTCGACTACGGAGACCCAGTACTTC

J gene: TRBJ2-3
D gene: TRBD2
clone size: -
CDR3 length: 15
V gene: TRBV5-1
CDR3 protein: CASSPVGGGTDTQYF
CDR3 DNA: TGCGCCAGCAGCCCAGTCGGGGGGGGCACAGATACGCAGTATTTT

J gene: TRBJ1-2
D gene: -
clone size: -
CDR3 length: 16
V gene: TRBV7-9
CDR3 protein: CASSHRPTGPVRGYTF
CDR3 DNA: TGTGCCAGCAGCCATAGACCGACAGGCCCCGTTAGAGGCTACACCTTC

J gene: TRBJ1-2
D gene: -
clone size: many
CDR3 length: 12
V gene: TRBV7-2
CDR3 protein: CASSPGGVAATF
CDR3 DNA: TGTGCCAGCAGCCCAGGTGGGGTCGCAGCCACCTTC

J gene: TRBJ2-5
D gene: -
clone size: -
CDR3 length: 15
V gene: TRBV11-3
CDR3 protein: CASSLGGGAVETQYF
CDR3 DNA: TGTGCCAGCAGCTTAGGTGGGGGGGCCGTAGAGACCCAGTACTTC

J gene: TRBJ2-2
D gene: -
clone size: -
CDR3 length: 14
V gene: TRBV11-3
CDR3 protein: CASRPDSSAGELFF
CDR3 DNA: TGTGCCAGCAGGCCTGACAGTTCCGCCGGGGAGCTGTTTTTT

J gene: TRBJ2-5
D gene: -
clone size: once
CDR3 length: 14
V gene: TRBV5-5
CDR3 protein: CASTPGRATETQYF
CDR3 DNA: TGTGCCAGCACCCCCGGCAGGGCAACAGAGACCCAGTACTTC

J gene: TRBJ1-2
D gene: -
clone size: -
CDR3 length: 12
V gene: TRBV6-1
CDR3 protein: CASSRDTYGYTF
CDR3 DNA: TGTGCCAGCAGTCGGGACACCTATGGCTACACCTTC

J gene: TRBJ2-3
D gene: -
clone size: once
CDR3 length: 14
V gene: TRBV5-1
CDR3 protein: CASSLAYEGSAQYF
CDR3 DNA: TGCGCCAGCAGCTTGGCTTACGAGGGATCGGCGCAGTATTTT

J gene: TRBJ1-5
D gene: -
clone size: few
CDR3 length: 14
V gene: TRBV6-1
CDR3 protein: CASSRGGGNQPQHF
CDR3 DNA: TGTGCCAGCAGCCGTGGGGGGGGCAATCAGCCCCAGCATTTT

J gene: TRBJ1-2
D gene: -
clone size: -
CDR3 length: 20
V gene: TRBV6-1
CDR3 protein: CASSEVATFPGIGFDYGYTF
CDR3 DNA: TGTGCCAGCAGTGAAGTCGCCACCTTTCCAGGGATCGGATTTGACTATGGCTACACCTTC

J gene: TRBJ2-3
D gene: -
clone size: -
CDR3 length: 13
V gene: TRBV7-9
CDR3 protein: CASSLARSDTQYF
CDR3 DNA: TGTGCCAGCAGCTTAGCGCGGTCAGATACGCAGTATTTT

J gene: TRBJ1-1
D gene: -
clone size: few
CDR3 length: 14
V gene: TRBV5-1
CDR3 protein: CASSLEGANTEAFF
CDR3 DNA: TGCGCCAGCAGCTTGGAGGGTGCGAACACTGAAGCTTTCTTT

J gene: TRBJ2-2
D gene: -
clone size: -
CDR3 length: 14
V gene: TRBV7-2
CDR3 protein: CASSLQRQAGELFF
CDR3 DNA: TGTGCCAGCAGCTTACAGCGGCAGGCCGGGGAGCTGTTTTTT

J gene: TRBJ1-6
D gene: -
clone size: -
CDR3 length: 16
V gene: TRBV5-1
CDR3 protein: CASRPGTETYNSPLHF
CDR3 DNA: TGCGCCAGCAGACCGGGGACGGAAACCTATAATTCACCCCTCCACTTT

J gene: TRBJ2-7
D gene: -
clone size: -
CDR3 length: 17
V gene: TRBV7-8
CDR3 protein: CASSSGLKGGVSYEQYF
CDR3 DNA: TGTGCCAGCAGCTCAGGATTAAAGGGCGGAGTATCCTACGAGCAGTACTTC

J gene: TRBJ2-3
D gene: -
clone size: once
CDR3 length: 13
V gene: TRBV9
CDR3 protein: CASNGVPTDTQYF
CDR3 DNA: TGTGCCAGCAACGGGGTCCCCACAGATACGCAGTATTTT

J gene: TRBJ1-5
D gene: TRBD1
clone size: few
CDR3 length: 14
V gene: TRBV28
CDR3 protein: CASLDRGVDQPQHF
CDR3 DNA: TGTGCCAGCCTCGACAGGGGGGTCGATCAGCCCCAGCATTTT

J gene: TRBJ2-2
D gene: -
clone size: -
CDR3 length: 13
V gene: TRBV6-6
CDR3 protein: CASSYGDTGELFF
CDR3 DNA: TGTGCCAGCAGTTACGGCGACACCGGGGAGCTGTTTTTT